Following are 20 T cell receptor beta chains from one sample sequenced in a study of T cell repertoires in cytomegalovirus infection. The antigens for these receptors are not known. TCRdb independently ran MiXCR on the reads; one entry per CDR3 protein. Among 700,000 to 850,000 distinct CDR3 sequences listed, approximately 32% were seen once. This specimen was cultured CD8+ T cells from PBMCs, taken from culture after CMV antigen stimulation. The source of these receptors is a human donor in good health (CMV status not recorded). Some clones in this sample may be carry-over from other donors' samples.

On this clonotype: A much bigger clone sits one base away, suggesting this may be a read error. Because it lacks the conserved phenylalanine or tryptophan at the end, this CDR3 is likely a read error. J is TRBJ1-2 and V is TRBV4-3, with TRBD1 matching 7 bases. This CDR3 spans 16 amino acids. Trimming removed 0 bases from V and 4 bases from J; junction bases left unmatched: 8. Germline loops: CDR1 LGHNA, CDR2 YSLEER. The CDR3 nucleotides read TGCGCCAGCAGCCAAGACTTGACAGGGAGTGGCTATGGCTACACCTCC. Translation: CASSQDLTGSGYGYTS.

This clonotype was counted only a few times. The J gene is TRBJ2-4, the V gene TRBV7-9; possible D gene TRBD2, 6 bases. The CDR3 runs to 14 residues. V was shortened by 4 bases and J by 3 bases, with 10 bases between the two germline ends. The germline V gene encodes CDR1 SEHNR and CDR2 FQNEAQ (reference sequence). DNA for the CDR3: TGTGCCAGCAGCTCCCCGGGGGACAAAAACATTCAGTACTTC. Amino acids: CASSSPGDKNIQYF.

The chain couples TRBV29-1 to TRBJ1-2; D call uncertain. The V and J ends lost 7 bases and 6 bases respectively, with 3 bases between them. Germline-derived CDR1 and CDR2 are SQVTM and ANQGSEA. This CDR3 has 8 residues. The CDR3, as DNA: TGCAGCGGGAATGGCTACACCTTC. It translates to CSGNGYTF. Supplemented by reference TRBV29-1 and TRBJ1-2, the full variable domain reads SAVISQKPSRDICQRGTSLTIQCQVDSQVTMMFWYRQQPGQSLTLIATANQGSEATYESGFVIDKFPISRPNLTFSTLTVSNMSPEDSSIYLCSGNGYTFGSGTRLTVV.

This rearrangement joins TRBV14 to TRBJ1-6; no firm D call. The V end was cut by 1 base, the J end by 10 bases, with 17 bases between. Per the germline V gene, CDR1 is SGHDN and CDR2 is FVKESK. The CDR3 consists of 16 residues. CDR3 bases: TGTGCCAGCAGCCAAGGGGCCGGCTCAAGTAGATCACCCCTCCACTTT. Amino acids: CASSQGAGSSRSPLHF.

This clonotype was picked up a small number of times. The gene calls are TRBV7-9 and TRBJ2-1; D is uncertain. V lost 4 bases, J lost 13 bases, and 17 bases lay in between. The germline V gene encodes CDR1 SEHNR and CDR2 FQNEAQ (reference sequence). The CDR3 is 13 amino acids. The CDR3 loop is CASSSPDGLVQFF. The CDR3 DNA is TGTGCCAGCAGCTCGCCGGATGGTCTGGTCCAGTTCTTC.

A few counts support this clonotype. The genes are TRBV7-9 and TRBJ2-5; D gene ambiguous. Germline V gene data show CDR1 as SEHNR and CDR2 as FQNEAQ (reference sequence). This CDR3 spans 13 amino acids. Trimming removed 1 base at V and 3 bases at J, with 6 bases between. The chain's CDR3 is CASSLGHEETQYF. CDR3 bases: TGTGCCAGCAGCTTAGGACATGAAGAGACCCAGTACTTC.

The chain combines TRBV7-6 with TRBJ2-2; D may be TRBD1 (6 bases). With 5 bases removed from V and 6 bases from J, the gap between germline ends came to 10 bases. This CDR3 comprises 13 residues. Germline V CDR1 and CDR2: SGHVS, FNYEAQ. Here the CDR3 DNA reads TGTGCCAGCAGCGTAACAGGGCCCGGGGAGCTGTTTTTT. Residues: CASSVTGPGELFF. The full variable domain, with the rest looked up from reference TRBV7-6 and TRBJ2-2, is GAGVSQSPRYKVTKRGQDVALRCDPISGHVSLYWYRQALGQGPEFLTYFNYEAQQDKSGLPNDRFSAERPEGSISTLTIQRTEQRDSAMYRCASSVTGPGELFFGEGSRLTVL.

This clonotype occurred a few times. The genes are TRBV4-3 and TRBJ2-3; 11 nucleotides agree with TRBD2. The CDR3 has 18 residues. Germline V gene data show CDR1 as LGHNA and CDR2 as YSLEER. Trimming cost V 3 bases and J 4 bases; bases outside gene matches: 12. CDR3 protein: CASSHSLAGGPGADTQYF. The CDR3 DNA reads as TGCGCCAGCAGCCACTCCCTAGCGGGGGGCCCGGGGGCAGATACGCAGTATTTT.

This clonotype has just a few counts. The chain employs TRBV7-9 and TRBJ2-3; D gene unclear. The CDR3 extends over 14 amino acids. Trimming pared 5 bases from V and 2 bases from J, leaving 11 bases between. Germline V gene lookup returns CDR1 SEHNR and CDR2 FQNEAQ (reference sequence). Here the CDR3 DNA reads TGTGCCAGCAGCCTCGGAGCAGACACAGATACGCAGTATTTT. The encoded protein is CASSLGADTDTQYF.

This clonotype was counted many times. CDR3 in DNA: TGTGCCAGCAGCTTGTGGTCGGGGTCGGACTGGGAGCTGTTTTTT. Amino acid sequence: CASSLWSGSDWELFF. The chain uses TRBV7-2 and TRBJ2-2, with TRBD2 as a possible D gene (5 bases). V was trimmed by 3 bases and J by 9 bases, leaving 17 bases between them. The germline CDR1 and CDR2 sequences are SGHTA and FQGNSA. The CDR3 runs 15 residues.

V is TRBV29-1 and J is TRBJ2-1; D is perhaps TRBD2 (7 bases). CDR1 and CDR2 from the germline V gene are SQVTM and ANQGSEA. The CDR3 runs 15 residues. V was clipped by 1 base and J by 10 bases, with 20 bases between them. CDR3 residues: CSVEVNREGIGEQFF. The CDR3 DNA follows: TGCAGCGTTGAAGTAAACAGGGAGGGCATTGGGGAGCAGTTCTTC.

The chain has TRBV7-9 and TRBJ1-4; the D is unclear. The germline CDR1 and CDR2 sequences are SEHNR and FQNEAQ (reference sequence). This CDR3 is built from 12 residues. V dropped 5 bases and J dropped 10 bases, with 11 bases sitting between them. The CDR3 DNA reads TGTGCCAGCAGCCTCTTATTGGGAAAACTGTTTTTT. Its translation: CASSLLLGKLFF.

V and J are TRBV6-5 and TRBJ2-3; TRBD1 might be the D (6 bases). Deletions cut 7 bases from V and 3 bases from J, with 11 bases between. Germline lookup yields CDR1 MNHEY and CDR2 SVGAGI. CDR3 size: 13 residues. Written as DNA, the CDR3 is TGTGCCAGCACCAGGGGCACTACAGATACGCAGTATTTT. The encoded protein is CASTRGTTDTQYF.

Worth noting for this clonotype: A junction end diverges from the germline sequence, so it may reflect a read error. The V and J genes are TRBV12-3 or TRBV12-4 and TRBJ1-5; D is uncertain. The CDR3 is 17 amino acids. The CDR3 spells CANSFLVRQQFNQPQHF. CDR3 bases: TGTGCCAACAGTTTTTTAGTCAGGCAACAGTTCAATCAGCCCCAGCATTTT.

This clonotype was seen a few times. The chain recombines TRBV7-3 with TRBJ2-7; TRBD2 might be the D (6 bases). There are 13 residues in the CDR3. The germline V gene has CDR1 SGHTA and CDR2 FQGTGA. CDR3 in amino acids: CAVWGGGRYEQYF. CDR3 nucleotides: TGTGCTGTCTGGGGCGGAGGGAGATACGAGCAGTACTTC.

This clonotype was observed once. V usage is TRBV19 and J usage is TRBJ2-3; 8 bases line up with TRBD2. J gave up 4 bases and V 0 bases, and 6 bases lay outside the gene matches. The CDR3 has 16 amino acids. The germline V gene has CDR1 LNHDA and CDR2 SQIVND (reference sequence). CDR3 sequence reads: CASSIDSSGWPDTQYF. CDR3 in DNA: TGTGCCAGTAGTATAGATTCTAGCGGGTGGCCAGATACGCAGTATTTT. The whole variable domain, filled in from reference TRBV19 and TRBJ2-3, reads DGGITQSPKYLFRKEGQNVTLSCEQNLNHDAMYWYRQDPGQGLRLIYYSQIVNDFQKGDIAEGYSVSREKKESFPLTVTSAQKNPTAFYLCASSIDSSGWPDTQYFGPGTRLTVL.

The chain has TRBV6-1 and TRBJ2-3, with 8 positions matching TRBD2. The germline V gene has CDR1 MNHNS and CDR2 SASEGT. This CDR3 contains 16 residues. The ends lost 1 base at V and 8 bases at J; junction bases unmatched: 11. In DNA, the CDR3 is TGTGCCAGCAGTGAAGAAGGGACTAGTTTAAGGGGTACGCAGTATTTT. It translates to CASSEEGTSLRGTQYF.

This clonotype was seen a few times. The CDR3 DNA sequence: TGTGCCAGCAGCTTGACAGGCGACCCCTATGAAGCTTTCTTT. It is translated as CASSLTGDPYEAFF. This rearrangement joins TRBV7-9 to TRBJ1-1, with D possibly matching TRBD1 (6 bases). Trimming removed 3 bases at V and 7 bases at J, with 15 bases between. This CDR3 is built from 14 residues. CDR1 and CDR2 (germline): SEHNR, FQNEAQ (reference sequence). The whole variable domain, remainder taken from reference TRBV7-9 and TRBJ1-1, is DTGVSQNPRHKITKRGQNVTFRCDPISEHNRLYWYRQTLGQGPEFLTYFQNEAQLEKSRLLSDRFSAERPKGSFSTLEIQRTEQGDSAMYLCASSLTGDPYEAFFGQGTRLTVV.

The rearrangement links TRBV7-9 to TRBJ1-2; 8 bases line up with TRBD1. Trimming at V came to 7 bases and at J to 4 bases, leaving 11 bases not matched to a gene. The CDR3 consists of 15 residues. Germline CDR1 reads SEHNR; CDR2 reads FQNEAQ (reference sequence). In DNA, the CDR3 is TGTGCCAGCACCCATTCGGACAGGGCCGTCTATGGCTACACCTTC. Encoded protein: CASTHSDRAVYGYTF.

In this sample, this clonotype turned up a few times. V and J are TRBV27 and TRBJ2-7, with 8 bases fitting TRBD2. The V segment lost 5 bases and the J segment 10 bases; nucleotides outside the gene matches: 7. The CDR3 runs to 12 residues. Germline values: CDR1 MNHEY, CDR2 SMNVEV (reference sequence). This CDR3 reads CASSAGTREQYF. The CDR3 DNA is TGTGCCAGCAGTGCCGGGACTAGGGAACAGTACTTC.